This T cell receptor beta chain appears in the sequencing data of a study of blood T cell repertoires in COVID-19. Looking at the study overall: Spain, Italy and the United States supplied samples that represented acute and convalescent COVID-19. PBMCs, B-cell-depleted T cells, or T cells provided the cDNA or gDNA that made up the material.

CDR3 length: 16 amino acids. Germline V gene lookup returns CDR1 KGHSH and CDR2 LQKENI. Trimming shortened V by 3 bases and J by 6 bases, and 20 bases separated the two germline ends. Original processing notes: Estimation of nucleated cell counts relied on the amplification of reference gene primers. Profiling relied on immunoSEQ multiplex PCR, and the TCRdb table lists in-frame clones only, not all of them. From that table come the V and J calls and clone size; the DNA was used to work out D and trimming. This sample carries roughly 260,000 clones, more than 75% of them seen once, and the ten largest clones take 2% to 3%.

The sequence came from a woman between 45 and 65 years old with acute or convalescent COVID-19. Material: peripheral blood. This chain connects TRBV18 to TRBJ1-2; D is ambiguous. CDR3 region: CASSPLEGFLRDGYTF. The CDR3 coding sequence is TGTGCCAGCTCACCCCTTGAGGGCTTTCTTCGTGATGGCTACACCTTC.